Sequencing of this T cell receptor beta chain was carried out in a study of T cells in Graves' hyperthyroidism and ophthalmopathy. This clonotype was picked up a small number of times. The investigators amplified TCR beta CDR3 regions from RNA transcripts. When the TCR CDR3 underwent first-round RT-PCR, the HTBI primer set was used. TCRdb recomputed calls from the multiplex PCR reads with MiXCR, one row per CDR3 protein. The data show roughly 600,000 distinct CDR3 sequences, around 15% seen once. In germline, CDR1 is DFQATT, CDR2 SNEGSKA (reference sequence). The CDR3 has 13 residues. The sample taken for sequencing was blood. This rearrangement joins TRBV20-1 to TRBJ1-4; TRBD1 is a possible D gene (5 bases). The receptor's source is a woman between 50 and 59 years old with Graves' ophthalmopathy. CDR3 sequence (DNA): TGCATCACTCCGGGACCGACAAGGGAAAAACTGTTTTTT. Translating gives CITPGPTREKLFF.